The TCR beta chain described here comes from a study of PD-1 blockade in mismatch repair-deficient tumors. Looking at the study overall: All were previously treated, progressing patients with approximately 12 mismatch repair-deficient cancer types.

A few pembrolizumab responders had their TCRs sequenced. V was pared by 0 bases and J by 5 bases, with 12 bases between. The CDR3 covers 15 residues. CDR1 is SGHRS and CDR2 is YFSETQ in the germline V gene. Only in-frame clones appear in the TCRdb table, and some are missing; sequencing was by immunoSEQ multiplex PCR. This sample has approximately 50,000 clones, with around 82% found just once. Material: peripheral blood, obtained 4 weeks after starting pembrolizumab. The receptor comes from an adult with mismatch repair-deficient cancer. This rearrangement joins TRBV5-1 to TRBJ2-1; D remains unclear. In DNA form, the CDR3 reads TGCGCCAGCAGCTTGGGCGAGACTGTGAACAATGAGCAGTTCTTC. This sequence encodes CASSLGETVNNEQFF.